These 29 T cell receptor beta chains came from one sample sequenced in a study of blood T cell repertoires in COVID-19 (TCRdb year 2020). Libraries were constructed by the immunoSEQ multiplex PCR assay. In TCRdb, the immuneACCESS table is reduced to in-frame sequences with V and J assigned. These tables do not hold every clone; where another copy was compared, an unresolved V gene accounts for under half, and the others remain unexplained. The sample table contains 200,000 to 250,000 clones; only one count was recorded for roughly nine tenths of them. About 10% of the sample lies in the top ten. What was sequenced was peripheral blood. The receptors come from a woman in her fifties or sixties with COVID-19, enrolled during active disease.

CDR3 region: CSVTGGYEAFF. CDR3 bases: TGCAGCGTCACAGGGGGTTATGAAGCTTTCTTT. The V gene is TRBV29-1, the J gene TRBJ1-1, with 8 bases that match TRBD1. The V gene's germline CDR1 is SQVTM and CDR2 ANQGSEA. V gave up 6 bases and J gave up 7 bases; unmatched junction bases: 4. The CDR3 is 11 amino acids.

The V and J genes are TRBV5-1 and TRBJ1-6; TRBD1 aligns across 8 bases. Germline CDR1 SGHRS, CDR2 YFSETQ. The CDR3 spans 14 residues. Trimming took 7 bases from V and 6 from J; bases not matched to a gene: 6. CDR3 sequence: CASHSGTGNSPLHF. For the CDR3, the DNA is TGCGCCAGCCATTCCGGGACAGGTAATTCACCCCTCCACTTT.

CDR3 nucleotides: TGCGCCAGCAGCTTACTCGGACTAGCGGACCAGTTCTTC. It yields the protein CASSLLGLADQFF. This chain links TRBV5-1 with TRBJ2-1; 10 nucleotides line up with TRBD2. The length of the CDR3 is 13 residues. Germline CDR1 is SGHRS and CDR2 is YFSETQ. The V and J ends lost 2 bases and 13 bases, in that order; junction bases with no gene match: 6. The whole variable domain, remainder taken from reference TRBV5-1 and TRBJ2-1, is KAGVTQTPRYLIKTRGQQVTLSCSPISGHRSVSWYQQTPGQGLQFLFEYFSETQRNKGNFPGRFSGRQFSNSRSEMNVSTLELGDSALYLCASSLLGLADQFFGPGTRLTVL.

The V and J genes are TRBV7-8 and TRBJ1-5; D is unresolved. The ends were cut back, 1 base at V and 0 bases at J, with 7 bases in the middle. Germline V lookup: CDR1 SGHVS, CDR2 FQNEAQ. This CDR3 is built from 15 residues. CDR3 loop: CASSLGQHSNQPQHF. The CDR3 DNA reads TGTGCCAGCAGCTTAGGACAACATAGCAATCAGCCCCAGCATTTT.

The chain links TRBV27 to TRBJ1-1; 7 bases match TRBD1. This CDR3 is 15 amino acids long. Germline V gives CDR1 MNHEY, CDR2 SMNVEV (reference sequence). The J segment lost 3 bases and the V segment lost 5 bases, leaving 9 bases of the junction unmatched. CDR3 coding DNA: TGTGCCAGCAGTCCCCGACAGGGTTCGGACACTGAAGCTTTCTTT. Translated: CASSPRQGSDTEAFF.

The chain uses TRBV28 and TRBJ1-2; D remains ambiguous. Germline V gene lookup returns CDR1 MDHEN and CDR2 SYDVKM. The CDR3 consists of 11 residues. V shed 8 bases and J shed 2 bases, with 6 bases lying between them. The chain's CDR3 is CASYKNYGYTF. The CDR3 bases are TGTGCCAGCTACAAGAACTATGGCTACACCTTC.

The CDR3 loop is CASSDGTSGVNYNEQFF. CDR3 DNA: TGCGCCAGCAGTGACGGGACTAGCGGGGTTAATTACAATGAGCAGTTCTTC. The chain is built from TRBV10-1 and TRBJ2-1; 13 nucleotides line up with TRBD2. This CDR3 spans 17 amino acids. Germline assignment: CDR1 WNHNN and CDR2 SYGVQD (reference sequence). V shed 3 bases and J 4 bases; nucleotides not matched to a gene: 6.

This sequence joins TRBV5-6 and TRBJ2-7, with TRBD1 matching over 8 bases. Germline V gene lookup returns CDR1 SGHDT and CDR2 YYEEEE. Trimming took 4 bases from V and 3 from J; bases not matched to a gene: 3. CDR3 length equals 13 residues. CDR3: CASSRQGIYEQYV. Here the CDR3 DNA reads TGTGCCAGCAGCCGACAGGGGATCTACGAGCAGTACGTC.

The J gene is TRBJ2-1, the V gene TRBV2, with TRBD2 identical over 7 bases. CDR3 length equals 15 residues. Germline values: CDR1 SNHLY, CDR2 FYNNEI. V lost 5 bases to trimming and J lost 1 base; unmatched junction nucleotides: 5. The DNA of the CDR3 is TGTGCCAGCAGTTCCGGGAGGAGGTCCTACAATGAGCAGTTCTTC. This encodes CASSSGRRSYNEQFF.

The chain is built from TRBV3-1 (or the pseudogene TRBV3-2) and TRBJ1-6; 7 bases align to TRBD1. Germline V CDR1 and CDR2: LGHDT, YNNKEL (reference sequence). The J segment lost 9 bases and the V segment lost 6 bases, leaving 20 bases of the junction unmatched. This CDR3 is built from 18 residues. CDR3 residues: CASSLALTGSSDPSPLHF. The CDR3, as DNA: TGTGCCAGCAGTCTCGCTTTGACAGGGAGTAGTGATCCTTCACCCCTCCACTTT.

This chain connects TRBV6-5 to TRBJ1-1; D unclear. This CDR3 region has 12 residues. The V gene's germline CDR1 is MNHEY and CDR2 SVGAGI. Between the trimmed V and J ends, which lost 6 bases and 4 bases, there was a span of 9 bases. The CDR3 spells CASSLRGTEAFF. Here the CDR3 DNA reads TGTGCCAGCAGCCTCCGGGGCACTGAAGCTTTCTTT.

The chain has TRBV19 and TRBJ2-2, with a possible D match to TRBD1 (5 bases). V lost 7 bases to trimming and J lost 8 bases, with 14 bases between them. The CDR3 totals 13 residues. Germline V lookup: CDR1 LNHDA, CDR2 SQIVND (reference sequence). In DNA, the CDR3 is TGTGCCAGTACCGGTCAGGGCGTGGGGGAGCTGTTTTTT. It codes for CASTGQGVGELFF.

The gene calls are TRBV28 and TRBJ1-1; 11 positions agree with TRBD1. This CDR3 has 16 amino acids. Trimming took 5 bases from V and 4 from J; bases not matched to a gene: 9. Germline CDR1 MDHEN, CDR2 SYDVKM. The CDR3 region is CASSPGTGGLITEAFF. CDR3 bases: TGTGCCAGCAGTCCAGGGACAGGGGGGTTGATCACTGAAGCTTTCTTT.

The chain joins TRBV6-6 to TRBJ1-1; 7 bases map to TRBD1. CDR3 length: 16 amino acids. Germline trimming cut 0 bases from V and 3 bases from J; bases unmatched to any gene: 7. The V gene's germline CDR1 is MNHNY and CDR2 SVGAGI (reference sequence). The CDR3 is CASSYSRGRGHTEAFF. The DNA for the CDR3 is TGTGCCAGCAGTTACTCTAGGGGGCGAGGTCACACTGAAGCTTTCTTT.

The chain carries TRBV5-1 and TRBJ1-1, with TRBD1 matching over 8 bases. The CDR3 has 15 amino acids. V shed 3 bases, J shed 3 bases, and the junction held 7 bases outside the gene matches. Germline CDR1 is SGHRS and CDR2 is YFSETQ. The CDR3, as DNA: TGCGCCAGCAGCTCAGGGGGCCGTATGGACACTGAAGCTTTCTTT. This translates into CASSSGGRMDTEAFF. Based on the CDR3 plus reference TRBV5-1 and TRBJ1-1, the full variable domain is KAGVTQTPRYLIKTRGQQVTLSCSPISGHRSVSWYQQTPGQGLQFLFEYFSETQRNKGNFPGRFSGRQFSNSRSEMNVSTLELGDSALYLCASSSGGRMDTEAFFGQGTRLTVV.

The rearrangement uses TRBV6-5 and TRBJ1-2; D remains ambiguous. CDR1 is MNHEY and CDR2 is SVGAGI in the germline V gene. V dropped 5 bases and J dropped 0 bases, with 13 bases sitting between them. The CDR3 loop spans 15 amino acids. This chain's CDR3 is CASSITSSPNYGYTF. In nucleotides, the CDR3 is TGTGCCAGCAGTATCACGAGCTCCCCTAACTATGGCTACACCTTC.

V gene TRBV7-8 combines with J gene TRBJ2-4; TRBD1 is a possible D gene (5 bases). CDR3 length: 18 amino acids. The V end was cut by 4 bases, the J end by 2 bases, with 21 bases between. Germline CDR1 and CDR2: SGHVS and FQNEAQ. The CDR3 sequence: CASSSRAGVPSSKNIQYF. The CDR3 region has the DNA TGTGCCAGCAGCTCCAGGGCAGGAGTCCCCTCCTCCAAAAACATTCAGTACTTC.

CDR3 in DNA: TGTGCCAGCAGCCAAGCTTTACAGAGTGCCTATGGCTACACCTTC. This encodes CASSQALQSAYGYTF. The rearrangement joins TRBV3-1 (or the pseudogene TRBV3-2) to TRBJ1-2, with D unresolved. Between the trimmed V and J ends, which lost 1 base and 4 bases, there was a span of 13 bases. The CDR3 contains 15 residues. Germline-derived CDR1 and CDR2 are LGHDT and YNNKEL (reference sequence).

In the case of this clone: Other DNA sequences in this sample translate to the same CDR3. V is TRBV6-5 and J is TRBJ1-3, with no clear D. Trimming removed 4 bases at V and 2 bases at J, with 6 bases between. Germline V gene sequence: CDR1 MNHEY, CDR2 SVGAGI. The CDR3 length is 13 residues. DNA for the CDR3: TGTGCCAGCAGTTCCGGAGCTGGAAACACCATATATTTT. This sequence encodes CASSSGAGNTIYF.

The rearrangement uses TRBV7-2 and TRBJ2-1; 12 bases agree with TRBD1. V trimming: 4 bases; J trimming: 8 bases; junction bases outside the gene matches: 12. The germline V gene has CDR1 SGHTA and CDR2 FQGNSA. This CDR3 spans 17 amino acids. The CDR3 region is CASSSPRPGQGADEQFF. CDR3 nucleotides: TGTGCCAGCAGCTCACCTCGGCCGGGACAGGGGGCCGATGAGCAGTTCTTC.

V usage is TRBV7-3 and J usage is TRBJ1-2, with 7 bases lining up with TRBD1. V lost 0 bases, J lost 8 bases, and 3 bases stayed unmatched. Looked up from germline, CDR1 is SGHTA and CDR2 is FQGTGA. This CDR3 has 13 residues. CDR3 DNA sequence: TGTGCCAGCAGCTTAACGACAGGGCAGGGCTACACCTTC. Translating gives CASSLTTGQGYTF.

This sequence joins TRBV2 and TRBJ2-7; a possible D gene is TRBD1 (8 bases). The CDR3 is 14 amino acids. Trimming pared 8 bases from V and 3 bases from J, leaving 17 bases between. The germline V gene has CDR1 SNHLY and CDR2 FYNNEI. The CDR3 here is CASGGGQVFYEQYV. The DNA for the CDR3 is TGTGCCAGCGGGGGGGGACAGGTCTTCTACGAGCAGTACGTC.

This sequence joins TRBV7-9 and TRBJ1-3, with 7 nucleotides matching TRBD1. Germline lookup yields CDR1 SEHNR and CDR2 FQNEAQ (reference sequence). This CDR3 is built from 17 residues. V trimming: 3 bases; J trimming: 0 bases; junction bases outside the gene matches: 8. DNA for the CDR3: TGTGCCAGCAGCTTGTCCGGGACAGCCAGCTCTGGAAACACCATATATTTT. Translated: CASSLSGTASSGNTIYF.

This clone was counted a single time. For the CDR3, the DNA is TGTGCCAGCAGTGAGGCCGTTCGGACAGGGAATCAGCAGTACTTC. The encoded protein is CASSEAVRTGNQQYF. The rearrangement links TRBV6-1 to TRBJ2-7; 8 bases align to TRBD1. Germline V gives CDR1 MNHNS, CDR2 SASEGT. V shed 3 bases, J shed 8 bases, and the junction held 12 bases outside the gene matches. This CDR3 has 15 amino acids.

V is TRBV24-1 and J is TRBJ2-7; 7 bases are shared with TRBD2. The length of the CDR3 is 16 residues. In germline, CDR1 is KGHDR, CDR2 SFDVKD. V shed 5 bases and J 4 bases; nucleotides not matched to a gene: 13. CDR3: CATSVNGSGLDYEQYV. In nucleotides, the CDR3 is TGTGCCACCAGTGTGAATGGTAGCGGGCTTGATTACGAGCAGTACGTC.

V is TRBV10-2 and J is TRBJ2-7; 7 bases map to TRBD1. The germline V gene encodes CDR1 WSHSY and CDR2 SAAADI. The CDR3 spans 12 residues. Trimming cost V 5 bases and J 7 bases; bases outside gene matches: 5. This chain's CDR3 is CASSKGAREQYV. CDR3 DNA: TGCGCCAGCAGTAAGGGGGCGAGAGAGCAGTACGTC.

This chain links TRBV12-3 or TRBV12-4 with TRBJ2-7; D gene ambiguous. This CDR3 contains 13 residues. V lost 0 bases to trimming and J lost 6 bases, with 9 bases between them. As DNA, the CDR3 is TGTGCCAGCAGTTTAGCGCCATCTAGCGAGCAGTACGTC. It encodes CASSLAPSSEQYV.

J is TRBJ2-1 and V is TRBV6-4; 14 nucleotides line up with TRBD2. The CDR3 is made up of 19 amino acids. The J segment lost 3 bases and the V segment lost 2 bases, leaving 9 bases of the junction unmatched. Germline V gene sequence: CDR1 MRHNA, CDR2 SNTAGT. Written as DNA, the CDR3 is TGTGCCAGCAGTGACCTGACTAGCGGGGGGGCCGATCGCTACAATGAGCAGTTCTTC. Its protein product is CASSDLTSGGADRYNEQFF.

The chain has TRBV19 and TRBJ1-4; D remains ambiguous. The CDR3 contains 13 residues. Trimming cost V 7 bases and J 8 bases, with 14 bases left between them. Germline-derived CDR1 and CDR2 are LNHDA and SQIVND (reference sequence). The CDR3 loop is CASKEGSPEKLFF. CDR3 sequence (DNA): TGTGCCAGTAAGGAGGGCAGCCCCGAAAAACTGTTTTTT.